This T cell receptor beta chain stems from a study of type 1 regulatory T cells. Study as a whole: An in vitro protocol generated T-allo10, a Tr1-enriched, alloantigen-specific CD4 T cell product.

Whole-study results and caveats: Type 1 regulatory T cells had a more restricted TCR repertoire than non-type 1 regulatory T cells.

A word on this clonotype: Its specificity is not known.

V was clipped by 2 bases and J by 11 bases, with 13 bases between them. The CDR3 consists of 13 residues. The germline V gene encodes CDR1 MNHNS and CDR2 SASEGT. TCRdb redid the calling of the reads with MiXCR, one entry per CDR3 protein. This table has about 59,000 distinct CDR3 sequences, 62% appearing once. The chain recombines TRBV6-1 with TRBJ2-1, with D perhaps assigned TRBD1 or TRBD2 (5 bases each). The sequence derives from a human donor in good health. Sequencing was carried out using cultured non-Tr1 T cells, either the whole culture or a sorted T cell fraction (not recorded which). The chain's CDR3 is CASSEFISGQQFF. CDR3 coding DNA: TGTGCCAGCAGTGAATTTATTTCGGGGCAGCAGTTCTTC.